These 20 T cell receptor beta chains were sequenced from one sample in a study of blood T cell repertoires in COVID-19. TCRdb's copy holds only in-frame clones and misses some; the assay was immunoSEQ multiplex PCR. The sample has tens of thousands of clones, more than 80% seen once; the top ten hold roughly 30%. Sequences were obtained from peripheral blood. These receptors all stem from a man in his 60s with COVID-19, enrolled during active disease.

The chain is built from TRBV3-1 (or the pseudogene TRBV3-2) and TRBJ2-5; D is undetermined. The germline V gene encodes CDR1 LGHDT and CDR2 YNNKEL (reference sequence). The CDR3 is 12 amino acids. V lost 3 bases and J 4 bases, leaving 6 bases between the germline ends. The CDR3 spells CASSHPPETQYF. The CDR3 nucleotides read TGTGCCAGCAGCCATCCTCCAGAGACCCAGTACTTC.

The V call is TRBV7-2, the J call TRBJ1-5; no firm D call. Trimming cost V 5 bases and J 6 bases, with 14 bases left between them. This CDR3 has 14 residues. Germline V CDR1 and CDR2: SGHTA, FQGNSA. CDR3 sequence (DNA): TGTGCCAGCAGCCCCGATCGTAGCCGTCAGCCCCAGCATTTT. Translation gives CASSPDRSRQPQHF. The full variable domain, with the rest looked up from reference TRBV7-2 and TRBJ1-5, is GAGVSQSPSNKVTEKGKDVELRCDPISGHTALYWYRQSLGQGLEFLIYFQGNSAPDKSGLPSDRFSAERTGGSVSTLTIQRTQQEDSAVYLCASSPDRSRQPQHFGDGTRLSIL.

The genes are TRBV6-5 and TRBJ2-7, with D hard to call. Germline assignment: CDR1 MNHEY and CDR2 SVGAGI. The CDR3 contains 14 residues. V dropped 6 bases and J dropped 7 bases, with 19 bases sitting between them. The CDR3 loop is CASRNHQVPWEQYF. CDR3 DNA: TGTGCCAGCAGGAACCATCAGGTTCCCTGGGAGCAGTACTTC.

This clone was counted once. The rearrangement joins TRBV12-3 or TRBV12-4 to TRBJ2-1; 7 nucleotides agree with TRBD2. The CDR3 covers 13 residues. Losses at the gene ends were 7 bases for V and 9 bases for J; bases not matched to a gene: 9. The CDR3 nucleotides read TGTGCCAGCAACCCCGTGGGGGGGTTTGAGCAGTTCTTC. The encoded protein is CASNPVGGFEQFF.

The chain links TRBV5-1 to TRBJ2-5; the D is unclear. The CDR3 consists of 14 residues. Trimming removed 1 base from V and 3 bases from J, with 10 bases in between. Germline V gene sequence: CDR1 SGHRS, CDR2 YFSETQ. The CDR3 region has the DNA TGCGCCAGCAGCTTGAACCAGGCTGAAGAGACCCAGTACTTC. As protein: CASSLNQAEETQYF.

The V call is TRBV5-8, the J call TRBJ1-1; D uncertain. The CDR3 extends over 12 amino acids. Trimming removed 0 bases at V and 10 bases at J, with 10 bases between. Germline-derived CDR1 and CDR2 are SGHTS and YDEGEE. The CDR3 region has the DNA TGTGCCAGCAGCTTGGATCGGAGGACAGCTTTCTTT. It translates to CASSLDRRTAFF.

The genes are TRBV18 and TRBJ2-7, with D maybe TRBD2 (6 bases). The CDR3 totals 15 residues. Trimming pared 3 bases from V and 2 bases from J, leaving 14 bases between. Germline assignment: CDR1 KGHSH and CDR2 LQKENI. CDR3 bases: TGTGCCAGCTCACCTTGGAGGGCGGCTACCTACGAGCAGTACTTC. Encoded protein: CASSPWRAATYEQYF.

The CDR3 reads CASSHQTGTNEKLFF. The CDR3 DNA follows: TGCGCCAGCAGCCATCAAACGGGAACTAATGAAAAACTGTTTTTT. The V gene is TRBV4-1, the J gene TRBJ1-4; D is unresolved. V dropped 3 bases and J dropped 1 base, with 9 bases sitting between them. Germline assignment: CDR1 MGHRA and CDR2 YSYEKL. CDR3 size: 15 residues.

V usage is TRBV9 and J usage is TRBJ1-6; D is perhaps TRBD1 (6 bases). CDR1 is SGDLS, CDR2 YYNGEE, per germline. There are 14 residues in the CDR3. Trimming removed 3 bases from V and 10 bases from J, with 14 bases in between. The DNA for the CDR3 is TGTGCCAGCAGCGGGACAGTTGTCGGATCACCCCTCCACTTT. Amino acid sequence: CASSGTVVGSPLHF.

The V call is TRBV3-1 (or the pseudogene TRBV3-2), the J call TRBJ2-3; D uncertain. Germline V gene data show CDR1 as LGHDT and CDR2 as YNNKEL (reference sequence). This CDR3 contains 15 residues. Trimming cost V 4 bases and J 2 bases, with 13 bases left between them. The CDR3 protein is CASSPRSLPTDTQYF. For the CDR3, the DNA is TGTGCCAGCAGCCCGCGAAGCCTGCCCACAGATACGCAGTATTTT.

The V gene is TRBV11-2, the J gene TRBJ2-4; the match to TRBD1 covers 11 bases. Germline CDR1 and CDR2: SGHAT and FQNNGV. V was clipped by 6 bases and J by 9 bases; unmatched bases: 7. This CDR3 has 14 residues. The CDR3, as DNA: TGTGCCAGCAGACGTCCGGGACAGGGGGGCATTCAGTACTTC. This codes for CASRRPGQGGIQYF.

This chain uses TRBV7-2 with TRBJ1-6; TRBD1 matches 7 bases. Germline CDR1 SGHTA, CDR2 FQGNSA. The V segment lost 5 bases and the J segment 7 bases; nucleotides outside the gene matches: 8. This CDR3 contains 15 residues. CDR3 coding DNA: TGTGCCAGCAGCACAGGACAGGCGGACAATTCACCCCTCCACTTT. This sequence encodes CASSTGQADNSPLHF.

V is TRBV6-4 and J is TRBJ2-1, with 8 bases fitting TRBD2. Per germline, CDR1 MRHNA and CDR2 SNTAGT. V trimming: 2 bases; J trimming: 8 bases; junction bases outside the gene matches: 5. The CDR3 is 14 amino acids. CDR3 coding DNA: TGTGCCAGCAGTGACCGAGGACTAGCCCATGAGCAGTTCTTC. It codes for CASSDRGLAHEQFF.

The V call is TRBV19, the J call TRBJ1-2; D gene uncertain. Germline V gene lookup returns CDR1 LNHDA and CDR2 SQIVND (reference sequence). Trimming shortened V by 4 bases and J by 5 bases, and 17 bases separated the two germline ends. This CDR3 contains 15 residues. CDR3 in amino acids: CASSKEARSKYGYTF. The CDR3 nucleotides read TGTGCCAGTAGTAAGGAGGCCCGATCAAAATATGGCTACACCTTC.

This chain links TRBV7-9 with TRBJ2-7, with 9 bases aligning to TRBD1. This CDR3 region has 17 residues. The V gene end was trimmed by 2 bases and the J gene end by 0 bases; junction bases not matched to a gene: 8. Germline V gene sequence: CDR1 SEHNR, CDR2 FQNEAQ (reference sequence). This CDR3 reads CASSLPGQGLSSYEQYF. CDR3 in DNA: TGTGCCAGCAGCTTACCGGGACAGGGTTTAAGCTCCTACGAGCAGTACTTC.

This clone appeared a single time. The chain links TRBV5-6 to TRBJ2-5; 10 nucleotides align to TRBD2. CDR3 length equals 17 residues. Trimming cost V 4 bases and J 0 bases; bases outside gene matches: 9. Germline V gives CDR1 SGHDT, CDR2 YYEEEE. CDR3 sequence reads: CASSSSGGQFYQETQYF. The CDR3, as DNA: TGTGCCAGCAGCAGTAGCGGGGGGCAATTCTACCAAGAGACCCAGTACTTC.

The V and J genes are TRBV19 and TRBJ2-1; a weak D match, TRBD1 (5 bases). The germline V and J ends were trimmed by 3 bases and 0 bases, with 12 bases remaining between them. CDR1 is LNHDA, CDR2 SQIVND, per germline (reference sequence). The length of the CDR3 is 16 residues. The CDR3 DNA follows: TGTGCCAGTAGTATCCAGGGCTGGAGCTCCTACAATGAGCAGTTCTTC. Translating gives CASSIQGWSSYNEQFF.

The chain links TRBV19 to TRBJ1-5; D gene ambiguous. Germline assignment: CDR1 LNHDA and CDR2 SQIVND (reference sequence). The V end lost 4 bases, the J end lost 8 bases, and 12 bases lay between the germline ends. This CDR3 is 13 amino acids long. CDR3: CASSRTEREPQHF. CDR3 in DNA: TGTGCCAGTAGTAGAACAGAGAGAGAGCCCCAGCATTTT.

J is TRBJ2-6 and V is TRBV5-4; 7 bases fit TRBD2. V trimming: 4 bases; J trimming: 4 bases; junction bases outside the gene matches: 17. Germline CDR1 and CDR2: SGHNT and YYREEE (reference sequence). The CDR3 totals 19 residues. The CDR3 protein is CASSPPGRGRTFGANVLTF. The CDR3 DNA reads TGTGCCAGCAGCCCACCCGGTCGCGGGAGAACCTTCGGGGCCAACGTCCTGACTTTC.

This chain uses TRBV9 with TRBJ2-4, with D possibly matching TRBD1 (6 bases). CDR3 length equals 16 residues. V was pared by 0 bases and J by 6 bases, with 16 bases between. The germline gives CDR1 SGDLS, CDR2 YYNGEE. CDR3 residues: CASSVASTGTINIQYF. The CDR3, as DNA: TGTGCCAGCAGCGTAGCTAGTACAGGGACGATAAACATTCAGTACTTC.